This TCR beta chain was sequenced during a study of T cell responses to AZD1222 COVID-19 vaccine. Some clones are missing from TCRdb's copy, which holds only in-frame ones; the method was immunoSEQ multiplex PCR. The repertoire holds about 63,000 clones, with over 75% as singletons. This clone occurred a few times. From germline, CDR1 is SGHTA and CDR2 FQGNSA. The CDR3 spans 15 residues. V was cut by 3 bases and J by 5 bases, with 14 bases left in between. The rearrangement links TRBV7-2 to TRBJ1-5; no reliable D call. The receptor's source is an adult in good health. The material was peripheral blood, obtained on day 0 of AZD1222 vaccination. The CDR3 DNA reads as TGTGCCAGCAGCTTTCGGGGAGGTGGTGATCAGCCCCAGCATTTT. It specifies CASSFRGGGDQPQHF.